These T cell receptor beta chains were read from a single sample in a study of vaccination and CD4 T cells after COVID-19. Their target antigens are unknown. TCRdb independently ran MiXCR on the PCR reads; one entry per CDR3 protein. This sample has more than 20,000 distinct CDR3 sequences, with less than 45% found just once. The input for sequencing was CD4+ T cells from blood, cultured in vitro, taken about 7 months after SARS-CoV-2 vaccination. These receptors were collected from a human donor who had recovered from COVID-19. Both conserved end residues are part of each CDR3. D genes are given only for firm matches. Some rows have no size entry. The others give once, few or many, or a class for an expanded clone.

v_gene: TRBV7-6; j_gene: TRBJ2-2; abundance: -; d_gene: -; CDR3aa: CASSLVGGMNTGELFF; CDR3nt: TGTGCCAGCAGCTTAGTCGGGGGAATGAACACCGGGGAGCTGTTTTTT
v_gene: TRBV19; j_gene: TRBJ1-1; abundance: -; d_gene: -; CDR3aa: CATRMTPRTAEAFF; CDR3nt: TGTGCCACCCGAATGACGCCTCGAACCGCTGAAGCTTTCTTT
v_gene: TRBV6-1; j_gene: TRBJ1-1; abundance: -; d_gene: TRBD1; CDR3aa: CASRRTGDGYTEAFF; CDR3nt: TGTGCCAGCAGGCGGACAGGGGACGGGTACACTGAAGCTTTCTTT
v_gene: TRBV10-3; j_gene: TRBJ2-7; abundance: few; d_gene: TRBD1; CDR3aa: CAISARDRSYEQYF; CDR3nt: TGTGCCATCAGTGCCAGGGACAGGTCCTACGAGCAGTACTTC
v_gene: TRBV20-1; j_gene: TRBJ2-5; abundance: -; d_gene: -; CDR3aa: CSARKESGWRGETQYF; CDR3nt: TGCAGTGCTAGGAAAGAAAGCGGCTGGAGGGGAGAGACCCAGTACTTC
v_gene: TRBV6-1; j_gene: TRBJ1-5; abundance: -; d_gene: TRBD1; CDR3aa: CASSGTGGLNQPQHF; CDR3nt: TGTGCCAGCAGCGGTACAGGGGGCCTAAATCAGCCCCAGCATTTT
v_gene: TRBV7-2; j_gene: TRBJ2-3; abundance: -; d_gene: -; CDR3aa: CASSLTRQDTDTQYF; CDR3nt: TGTGCCAGCAGCCTAACTCGACAGGACACAGATACGCAGTATTTT
v_gene: TRBV7-3; j_gene: TRBJ2-5; abundance: few; d_gene: TRBD2; CDR3aa: CASSLFGGGETQYF; CDR3nt: TGTGCCAGCAGCTTATTTGGGGGGGGAGAGACCCAGTACTTC
v_gene: TRBV7-2; j_gene: TRBJ2-7; abundance: few; d_gene: -; CDR3aa: CASSPYRVGYEQYF; CDR3nt: TGTGCCAGCAGCCCATATAGGGTTGGCTACGAGCAGTACTTC
v_gene: TRBV6-1; j_gene: TRBJ1-6; abundance: few; d_gene: -; CDR3aa: CASSLGPLRALHF; CDR3nt: TGTGCCAGCAGCCTCGGGCCCCTTCGGGCCCTCCACTTT
v_gene: TRBV4-1; j_gene: TRBJ1-1; abundance: -; d_gene: TRBD1; CDR3aa: CASNHRGMNTEAFF; CDR3nt: TGCGCCAGCAACCACAGGGGGATGAACACTGAAGCTTTCTTT
v_gene: TRBV6-2/TRBV6-3; j_gene: TRBJ2-6; abundance: -; d_gene: -; CDR3aa: CASSYKGSGANVLTF; CDR3nt: TGTGCCAGCAGTTACAAGGGCTCTGGGGCCAACGTCCTGACTTTC
v_gene: TRBV7-2; j_gene: TRBJ2-2; abundance: -; d_gene: -; CDR3aa: CASSWQGIRTGELFF; CDR3nt: TGTGCCAGCAGCTGGCAGGGGATCCGGACCGGGGAGCTGTTTTTT
v_gene: TRBV7-9; j_gene: TRBJ2-7; abundance: -; d_gene: TRBD2; CDR3aa: CASSDGGGLDEQYF; CDR3nt: TGTGCCAGCAGCGACGGGGGGGGGCTGGACGAGCAGTACTTC
v_gene: TRBV15; j_gene: TRBJ2-7; abundance: few; d_gene: -; CDR3aa: CATSRDQVHEQYF; CDR3nt: TGTGCCACCAGCAGAGATCAAGTCCACGAGCAGTACTTC
v_gene: TRBV6-5; j_gene: TRBJ2-3; abundance: -; d_gene: -; CDR3aa: CASSYSTGGPTDTQYF; CDR3nt: TGTGCCAGCAGTTACTCGACCGGGGGTCCCACAGATACGCAGTATTTT
v_gene: TRBV6-1; j_gene: TRBJ2-5; abundance: -; d_gene: TRBD2; CDR3aa: CASSEIFAGVVETQYF; CDR3nt: TGTGCCAGCAGTGAAATCTTCGCGGGGGTGGTGGAGACCCAGTACTTC
v_gene: TRBV6-1; j_gene: TRBJ2-7; abundance: -; d_gene: TRBD2; CDR3aa: CASRLAVSYEQYF; CDR3nt: TGTGCCAGCAGGCTAGCGGTATCCTACGAGCAGTACTTC
v_gene: TRBV7-6; j_gene: TRBJ2-5; abundance: few; d_gene: TRBD2; CDR3aa: CASSPSGSETQYF; CDR3nt: TGTGCCAGCAGCCCCAGCGGGAGCGAGACCCAGTACTTC
v_gene: TRBV28; j_gene: TRBJ2-5; abundance: few; d_gene: TRBD1; CDR3aa: CASLVQGALGETQYF; CDR3nt: TGTGCCAGCCTTGTACAGGGGGCGCTCGGTGAGACCCAGTACTTC
v_gene: TRBV20-1; j_gene: TRBJ2-7; abundance: few; d_gene: TRBD2; CDR3aa: CSAQAGGQYEQYF; CDR3nt: TGCAGTGCCCAAGCGGGAGGGCAGTACGAGCAGTACTTC
v_gene: TRBV6-4; j_gene: TRBJ2-7; abundance: -; d_gene: -; CDR3aa: CASSAREYEQYF; CDR3nt: TGTGCCAGCAGCGCACGGGAGTACGAGCAGTACTTC